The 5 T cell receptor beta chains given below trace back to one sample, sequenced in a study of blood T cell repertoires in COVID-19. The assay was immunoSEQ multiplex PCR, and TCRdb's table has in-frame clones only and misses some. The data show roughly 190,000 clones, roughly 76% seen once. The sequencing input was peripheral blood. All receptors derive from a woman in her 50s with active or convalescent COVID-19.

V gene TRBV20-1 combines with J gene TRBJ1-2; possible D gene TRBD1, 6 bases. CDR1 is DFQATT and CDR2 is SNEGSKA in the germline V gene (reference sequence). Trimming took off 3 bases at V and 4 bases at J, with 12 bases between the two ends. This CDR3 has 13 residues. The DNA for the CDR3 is TGCAGTGCTAGTGGGGGCGGGGGCTATGGCTACACCTTC. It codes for CSASGGGGYGYTF.

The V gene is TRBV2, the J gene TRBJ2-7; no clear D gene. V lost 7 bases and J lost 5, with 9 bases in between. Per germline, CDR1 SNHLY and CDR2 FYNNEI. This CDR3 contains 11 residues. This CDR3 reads CASTPFHEQYF. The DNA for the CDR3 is TGTGCCAGCACCCCCTTTCACGAGCAGTACTTC. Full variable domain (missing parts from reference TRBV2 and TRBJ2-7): EPEVTQTPSHQVTQMGQEVILRCVPISNHLYFYWYRQILGQKVEFLVSFYNNEISEKSEIFDDQFSVERPDGSNFTLKIRSTKLEDSAMYFCASTPFHEQYFGPGTRLTVT.

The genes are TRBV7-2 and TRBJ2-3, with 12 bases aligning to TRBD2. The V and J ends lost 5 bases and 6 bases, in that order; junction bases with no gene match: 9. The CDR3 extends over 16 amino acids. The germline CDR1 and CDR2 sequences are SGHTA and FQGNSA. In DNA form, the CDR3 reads TGTGCCAGCAGCCCGACTAGCGGGGGCCCCACGGATACGCAGTATTTT. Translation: CASSPTSGGPTDTQYF.

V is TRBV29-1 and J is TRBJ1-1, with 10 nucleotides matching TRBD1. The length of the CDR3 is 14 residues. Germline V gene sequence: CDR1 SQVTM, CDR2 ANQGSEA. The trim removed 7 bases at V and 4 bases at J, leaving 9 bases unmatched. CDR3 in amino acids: CSAIRQGAATEAFF. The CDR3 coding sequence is TGCAGCGCTATCAGACAGGGGGCGGCCACTGAAGCTTTCTTT.

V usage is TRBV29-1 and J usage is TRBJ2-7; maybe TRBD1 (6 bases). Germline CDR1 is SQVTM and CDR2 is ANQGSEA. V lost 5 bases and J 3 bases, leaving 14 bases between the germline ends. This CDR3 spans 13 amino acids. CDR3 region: CSVLLWDNYEQYF. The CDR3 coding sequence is TGCAGCGTTTTATTATGGGACAACTACGAGCAGTACTTC.